These 22 T cell receptor beta chains originate from one sample sequenced in a study of cytomegalovirus exposure and HLA in healthy donors. PCR amplification relied on 60 Vbeta primers (plus 13 Jbeta primers). The assay was immunoSEQ multiplex PCR, and TCRdb's table has in-frame clones only and misses some. This sample carries approximately 150,000 clones, about 60% of them seen once, and the ten largest clones take approximately 6.5%. The sequenced sample consisted of PBMCs. These receptors were collected from a woman in her fifties or sixties in good health and CMV-seropositive.

This chain uses TRBV5-3 with TRBJ1-2; TRBD1 aligns across 7 bases. TRBV5-3 is marked as an open reading frame, function uncertain. The V gene end was trimmed by 1 base and the J gene end by 3 bases; junction bases not matched to a gene: 9. The CDR3 spans 16 residues. The CDR3 sequence is CARSLLDRAGDYGYTF. The CDR3 DNA follows: TGTGCCAGAAGCTTGTTAGACAGGGCTGGGGACTATGGCTACACCTTC.

The chain combines TRBV21-1 with TRBJ1-2. TRBV21-1 is annotated as a pseudogene. CDR3 size: 11 residues. CDR3 bases: TGTGCCAGCAGCCCCCTGTATGGCTACACCTTC. It codes for CASSPLYGYTF.

The chain joins TRBV6-1 to TRBJ1-1, with D unresolved. The CDR3 length is 11 residues. With 10 bases removed from V and 2 bases from J, the gap between germline ends came to 8 bases. Looked up from germline, CDR1 is MNHNS and CDR2 is SASEGT. The CDR3 sequence is CAMASNTEAFF. Written as DNA, the CDR3 is TGTGCCATGGCTTCTAACACTGAAGCTTTCTTT.

J is TRBJ1-5 and V is TRBV5-1; 9 positions match TRBD1. The CDR3 consists of 15 residues. From germline, CDR1 is SGHRS and CDR2 YFSETQ. After removal of 3 bases from V and 6 bases from J, the junction contained 7 bases not matched to a gene. CDR3 in amino acids: CASSSTGGASQPQHF. The DNA for the CDR3 is TGCGCCAGCAGCTCAACAGGGGGCGCCAGTCAGCCCCAGCATTTT.

V and J are TRBV16 and TRBJ2-5, with 14 positions matching TRBD2. This CDR3 has 18 amino acids. Germline V gene data show CDR1 as KGHSY and CDR2 as FQNENV. Germline trimming cut 3 bases from V and 4 bases from J; bases unmatched to any gene: 10. The CDR3 reads CASSQLPGLAGDGETQYF. The CDR3 DNA sequence: TGTGCCAGCAGCCAGCTCCCGGGACTAGCGGGAGATGGAGAGACCCAGTACTTC.

V gene TRBV19 combines with J gene TRBJ2-5, with D maybe TRBD2 (7 bases). Germline V CDR1 and CDR2: LNHDA, SQIVND (reference sequence). The CDR3 runs to 15 residues. Trimming removed 7 bases from V and 0 bases from J, with 15 bases in between. The CDR3 loop is CASTQGGAHQETQYF. In nucleotides, the CDR3 is TGTGCCAGTACCCAAGGGGGGGCCCACCAAGAGACCCAGTACTTC.

This clone has a handful of counts. This chain joins TRBV7-2 and TRBJ2-3, with TRBD2 identical over 7 bases. V lost 3 bases to trimming and J lost 2 bases; unmatched junction nucleotides: 5. CDR3 length: 15 residues. The V gene's germline CDR1 is SGHTA and CDR2 FQGNSA. This chain's CDR3 is CASSFVAGFTDTQYF. In DNA form, the CDR3 reads TGTGCCAGCAGCTTTGTAGCGGGTTTCACAGATACGCAGTATTTT. The variable domain in full, with the rest retrieved from reference TRBV7-2 and TRBJ2-3, is GAGVSQSPSNKVTEKGKDVELRCDPISGHTALYWYRQSLGQGLEFLIYFQGNSAPDKSGLPSDRFSAERTGGSVSTLTIQRTQQEDSAVYLCASSFVAGFTDTQYFGPGTRLTVL.

This clone was recorded a few times. The chain has TRBV29-1 and TRBJ1-3; 12 nucleotides align to TRBD1. With V trimmed by 6 bases and J by 7 bases, 4 bases remained unmatched. The CDR3 consists of 13 residues. CDR1 is SQVTM and CDR2 is ANQGSEA in the germline V gene. CDR3 region: CSVSGTGGNTIYF. CDR3 nucleotides: TGCAGCGTCTCCGGGACAGGGGGCAACACCATATATTTT.

The chain combines TRBV11-3 with TRBJ2-2, with 7 nucleotides matching TRBD2. Germline assignment: CDR1 SGHNT and CDR2 YENEEA. Unmatched junction bases numbered 13, after V lost 5 bases and J lost 4 bases. The CDR3 loop spans 17 amino acids. CDR3 bases: TGTGCCAGCAGCACCTTACGGGGAGGGAGGGCCACCGGGGAGCTGTTTTTT. It translates to CASSTLRGGRATGELFF.

The rearrangement links TRBV7-6 to TRBJ2-7; 7 bases match TRBD1. Germline V gene data show CDR1 as SGHVS and CDR2 as FNYEAQ. The CDR3 runs to 14 residues. V trimming: 0 bases; J trimming: 2 bases; junction bases outside the gene matches: 1. In DNA, the CDR3 is TGTGCCAGCAGCTTAGCGACAGGGCCCTACGAGCAGTACTTC. Translated, it gives CASSLATGPYEQYF.

As to this clone: One end of the junction varies from germline; a read error may be responsible. This chain joins TRBV19 and TRBJ1-2; D unclear. Germline values: CDR1 LNHDA, CDR2 SQIVND (reference sequence). The CDR3 sequence is 14 residues long. The CDR3 loop is CASREGGTKYGYTF. DNA for the CDR3: TGTGCCAGTAGAGAGGGAGGAACTAAGTATGGCTACACCTTC.

V gene TRBV11-2 combines with J gene TRBJ1-2; 9 bases match TRBD1. The CDR3 has 14 amino acids. J gave up 5 bases and V 9 bases, and 10 bases lay outside the gene matches. Germline V gives CDR1 SGHAT, CDR2 FQNNGV. CDR3 protein: CASGGQGAGYGYTF. For the CDR3, the DNA is TGTGCCAGTGGGGGACAGGGAGCGGGATATGGCTACACCTTC.

The V call is TRBV5-4, the J call TRBJ2-7; 9 bases are a match to TRBD1. In germline, CDR1 is SGHNT, CDR2 YYREEE (reference sequence). This CDR3 spans 15 amino acids. Losses at the gene ends were 2 bases for V and 3 bases for J; bases not matched to a gene: 6. In DNA form, the CDR3 reads TGTGCCAGCAGCTTTGTCGGGACAGGGAGCTACGAGCAGTACTTC. It yields the protein CASSFVGTGSYEQYF. Filled out from reference TRBV5-4 and TRBJ2-7, the complete variable domain reads ETGVTQSPTHLIKTRGQQVTLRCSSQSGHNTVSWYQQALGQGPQFIFQYYREEENGRGNFPPRFSGLQFPNYSSELNVNALELDDSALYLCASSFVGTGSYEQYFGPGTRLTVT.

CDR3 amino acids: CAWTSGLAQETQYF. The CDR3 DNA is TGTGCCTGGACCTCCGGACTAGCCCAAGAGACCCAGTACTTC. The chain joins TRBV30 to TRBJ2-5; 8 bases fit TRBD2. This CDR3 is 14 amino acids long. Germline CDR1 and CDR2: GTSNPN and SVGIG (reference sequence). Germline trimming cut 4 bases from V and 1 base from J; bases unmatched to any gene: 5.

The V and J genes are TRBV27 and TRBJ2-7; TRBD1 is a possible D gene (6 bases). The CDR3 length is 11 residues. CDR1 and CDR2 from the germline V gene are MNHEY and SMNVEV (reference sequence). Between the trimmed V and J ends, which lost 8 bases and 3 bases, there was a span of 8 bases. The CDR3 reads CASWDNYEQYF. CDR3 nucleotide sequence: TGTGCCAGCTGGGACAACTACGAGCAGTACTTC.

The chain employs TRBV28 and TRBJ1-4; possibly TRBD1 for D (6 bases). V was clipped by 2 bases and J by 16 bases, with 17 bases between them. The CDR3 length is 13 residues. The germline CDR1 and CDR2 sequences are MDHEN and SYDVKM. CDR3 region: CASSLDYTGNQFF. CDR3 bases: TGTGCCAGCAGTTTAGATTATACAGGGAATCAGTTTTTT.

This rearrangement joins TRBV9 to TRBJ1-1, with D perhaps TRBD1 (6 bases). This CDR3 comprises 16 residues. V lost 3 bases and J lost 1, with 16 bases in between. Germline loops: CDR1 SGDLS, CDR2 YYNGEE. CDR3: CASSASPGHPNTEAFF. The CDR3 DNA sequence: TGTGCCAGCAGCGCCTCACCGGGACACCCGAACACTGAAGCTTTCTTT.

V gene TRBV28 combines with J gene TRBJ1-2; TRBD1 matches 7 bases. Germline V gives CDR1 MDHEN, CDR2 SYDVKM. The CDR3 has 15 amino acids. The trim removed 6 bases at V and 4 bases at J, leaving 11 bases unmatched. In DNA, the CDR3 is TGTGCCAGCAGCCGCCAGGGACAGATCCTCTATGGCTACACCTTC. Its translation: CASSRQGQILYGYTF.

There are a few counts of this clone. J is TRBJ1-1 and V is TRBV18; TRBD1 agrees at 7 bases. This CDR3 has 14 residues. V trimming: 4 bases; J trimming: 6 bases; junction bases outside the gene matches: 8. The germline CDR1 and CDR2 sequences are KGHSH and LQKENI. The CDR3: CASSQTPQGAEAFF. The CDR3 DNA reads TGTGCCAGCTCACAGACACCTCAGGGGGCTGAAGCTTTCTTT.

As concerns this clone: The junction does not match germline at one end; this may be a read error. This chain joins TRBV6-5 and TRBJ2-1; 8 nucleotides align to TRBD1. CDR1 and CDR2 (germline): MNHEY, SVGAGI. CDR3 length: 15 amino acids. For the CDR3, the DNA is TGTGCCAGCAGTCTAGGACAGGGCGGGTACAATGGGCAGTTCTTC. Protein: CASSLGQGGYNGQFF.

DNA for the CDR3: TGTGCCAGCAGCCAAGGGCTAGCCTATGAGCAGTTCTTC. This translates into CASSQGLAYEQFF. The chain couples TRBV14 to TRBJ2-1, with D maybe TRBD2 (5 bases). The germline gives CDR1 SGHDN, CDR2 FVKESK. Trimming stripped 1 base from V and 8 bases from J, with 9 bases between. The length of the CDR3 is 13 residues.

Notes on this clone: The junction and the germline gene differ at one end; a read error may be behind it. The rearrangement joins TRBV28 to TRBJ2-1; D is ambiguous. CDR3 size: 14 residues. Germline V gene lookup returns CDR1 MDHEN and CDR2 SYDVKM. The DNA for the CDR3 is TGTGCCAGCTTAAGCGATAGCTCCTATAATGAGCAGTTCTTC. It is translated as CASLSDSSYNEQFF.